This TCR beta chain derives from a study of lymphopenia after photon versus proton radiotherapy (dated by TCRdb to about 2019). Regarding the research as a whole: In patients with gastrointestinal tumors who developed high-grade lymphopenia, the study compared the immunological effects of photon radiation therapy with those of proton radiation therapy. The study was designed to characterize how the impact on the immune system differs between the two radiation modalities. The cohort included some 20 patients with gastrointestinal tumors who developed lymphopenia after receiving either photon or proton therapy. Study-wide findings and limitations: Among patients across the cohort who died, overall survival time showed an inverse correlation with a larger post-nadir drop in TCR diversity. During treatment, patients who received proton therapy stayed relatively stable, whereas patients who received photon therapy lost naive T cells and TCR diversity and gained effector/memory populations. After the lymphocyte count nadir, oligoclonal expansion, especially of CD8+ Temra cells, was observed in photon-treated repertoires, and the drop in diversity was driven by this expansion. The survival association was assessed only in patients who died, and better survival with proton therapy was presented by the authors as a possibility rather than a demonstrated result.

V and J lose 6 bases and 2 bases, and a span of 11 bases separates them. CDR1 and CDR2 are read off the germline V gene as ENHRY and SYGVKD. The CDR3 sequence holds 13 residues, the cysteine and phenylalanine included. Only the CDR3 part of the read is kept: 39 bases, read in frame from the first base. The receptor library was made with the immunoSEQ multiplex PCR assay. T cell repertoires were profiled with deep sequencing of rearranged TCR beta loci together with multiparametric flow cytometry. TCRdb took this table from immuneACCESS and kept in-frame rearrangements with V and J called. Such tables lack part of the clones; where checked against another copy, unresolved V genes explain under half of the gap, and the rest is unexplained. For this sample the table gives some 30,000 clones, of which roughly 89% were detected only once. The ten biggest clones cover approximately 50% of the sample. For this clone: Its cognate antigen has yet to be identified. Qualities for individual bases were not recorded, and no much larger clone is one base off.

The chain links TRBV10-3 with TRBJ2-7; a tentative D call is TRBD2 (5 bases match). The sequencing here drew on peripheral blood, taken from a patient treated with proton-based radiotherapy. This clonotype originated in a woman aged 60-75 years with cholangiocarcinoma. Some clones in this sample may be carry-over from other donors' samples. The DNA is TGTGCCATCAGGAGGGAGTCCGCCTACGAGCAGTACTTC. This encodes CAIRRESAYEQYF.